A single sample gave rise to the 21 T cell receptor beta chains below, sequenced in a study of T cells after posttransplantation cyclophosphamide. Generated by immunoSEQ multiplex PCR, the TCRdb table keeps only in-frame clones and is missing some. This sample includes tens of thousands of clones with no singletons; its ten biggest clones take up about 2%. The sequencing input was PBMCs. The receptor source for this set is a man aged 35-49 years in good health, CMV-negative, and a related stem cell transplant donor.

This clone was recorded at least ten times. This sequence joins TRBV29-1 and TRBJ2-3, with a tentative D call TRBD1 (6 bases). This CDR3 comprises 12 residues. V was cut by 5 bases and J by 2 bases, with 8 bases left in between. Germline CDR1 and CDR2: SQVTM and ANQGSEA. CDR3: CSVMGATDTQYF. In DNA form, the CDR3 reads TGCAGCGTTATGGGGGCCACAGATACGCAGTATTTT.

This clone was seen repeatedly, ten times or more. The chain employs TRBV30 and TRBJ2-3; 7 bases fit TRBD2. Germline V gene data show CDR1 as GTSNPN and CDR2 as SVGIG (reference sequence). The CDR3 loop spans 13 amino acids. V was pared by 3 bases and J by 3 bases, with 3 bases of the junction left unmatched. This CDR3 reads CAWSGGSTDTQYF. CDR3 in DNA: TGTGCCTGGAGCGGCGGGAGTACAGATACGCAGTATTTT.

Only a few counts were recorded for this clone. V is TRBV4-3 and J is TRBJ2-5, with 8 bases lining up with TRBD1. Germline V gene data show CDR1 as LGHNA and CDR2 as YSLEER. The CDR3 runs to 16 residues. With 4 bases clipped from V and 1 base from J, the junction kept 8 bases outside the gene matches. CDR3: CASSPSGQGGQETQYF. DNA for the CDR3: TGCGCCAGCAGCCCCTCCGGACAGGGCGGCCAAGAGACCCAGTACTTC.

This clone was recorded many times. This chain uses TRBV4-3 with TRBJ2-5; no definite D call. The CDR3 is made up of 15 amino acids. V lost 0 bases and J lost 1, with 9 bases in between. From germline, CDR1 is LGHNA and CDR2 YSLEER. CDR3 nucleotide sequence: TGCGCCAGCAGCCAAGATCTCGCAGGCCAAGAGACCCAGTACTTC. This sequence encodes CASSQDLAGQETQYF.

This clone has ten or more counts. J is TRBJ2-3 and V is TRBV7-2, with D tentatively TRBD2 (5 bases). The V end lost 2 bases, the J end lost 9 bases, and 21 bases lay between the germline ends. The CDR3 runs to 16 residues. Germline CDR1 reads SGHTA; CDR2 reads FQGNSA. CDR3: CASSLIGKADSSTQYF. CDR3 DNA sequence: TGTGCCAGCAGCTTAATCGGGAAGGCAGATAGTTCAACGCAGTATTTT.

This clone was seen many times. The rearrangement links TRBV5-1 to TRBJ1-2; D gene uncertain. The CDR3 totals 15 residues. V dropped 4 bases and J dropped 8 bases, with 21 bases sitting between them. Per germline, CDR1 SGHRS and CDR2 YFSETQ. The CDR3 bases are TGCGCCAGCAGCCCGACCTCCGTAGATACGGGGGGCTACACCTTC. Amino acids: CASSPTSVDTGGYTF.

This clone was observed at least ten times. This chain uses TRBV11-3 with TRBJ2-2; possible D gene TRBD1, 6 bases. V was cut by 7 bases and J by 2 bases, with 11 bases left in between. This CDR3 has 14 amino acids. From germline, CDR1 is SGHNT and CDR2 YENEEA. The CDR3 protein is CASTPGDNTGELFF. The DNA for the CDR3 is TGTGCCAGCACCCCAGGGGACAACACCGGGGAGCTGTTTTTT.

Many counts were recorded for this clone. The chain carries TRBV19 and TRBJ1-1; D gene unclear. Germline CDR1 LNHDA, CDR2 SQIVND (reference sequence). Trimming stripped 6 bases from V and 4 bases from J, with 15 bases between. The CDR3 length is 14 residues. The DNA for the CDR3 is TGTGCCAGTAGGGCAAGCACACGGGGCACTGAAGCTTTCTTT. Translated: CASRASTRGTEAFF. The full variable domain, its missing parts supplied by reference TRBV19 and TRBJ1-1, is DGGITQSPKYLFRKEGQNVTLSCEQNLNHDAMYWYRQDPGQGLRLIYYSQIVNDFQKGDIAEGYSVSREKKESFPLTVTSAQKNPTAFYLCASRASTRGTEAFFGQGTRLTVV.

Many counts were recorded for this clone. This chain links TRBV11-2 with TRBJ2-6, with TRBD1 identical over 7 bases. Per germline, CDR1 SGHAT and CDR2 FQNNGV. Trimming removed 5 bases from V and 1 base from J; junction bases left unmatched: 11. The CDR3 covers 18 residues. The chain's CDR3 is CASSTGQPEGSGANVLTF. CDR3 DNA: TGTGCCAGCAGCACGGGACAGCCAGAGGGTTCTGGGGCCAACGTCCTGACTTTC.

This clone was counted only a few times. The chain combines TRBV7-9 with TRBJ2-1, with 8 bases matching TRBD2. The V gene's germline CDR1 is SEHNR and CDR2 FQNEAQ (reference sequence). This CDR3 has 17 amino acids. The trim removed 5 bases at V and 1 base at J, leaving 10 bases unmatched. CDR3 nucleotides: TGTGCCAGCAGCCCGCTTGCTAGCGGGCCTTCCTACAATGAGCAGTTCTTC. Its protein product is CASSPLASGPSYNEQFF. The full variable domain, its missing parts supplied by reference TRBV7-9 and TRBJ2-1, is DTGVSQNPRHKITKRGQNVTFRCDPISEHNRLYWYRQTLGQGPEFLTYFQNEAQLEKSRLLSDRFSAERPKGSFSTLEIQRTEQGDSAMYLCASSPLASGPSYNEQFFGPGTRLTVL.

This chain uses TRBV2 with TRBJ2-1; TRBD2 matches at 9 bases. Trimming took 7 bases from V and 0 from J; bases not matched to a gene: 13. CDR1 SNHLY and CDR2 FYNNEI come from the germline V gene. The CDR3 contains 18 residues. Written as DNA, the CDR3 is TGTGCCAGCAAGAGAGGTAGCGGGAGAGGGAGCTCCTACAATGAGCAGTTCTTC. Protein: CASKRGSGRGSSYNEQFF.

The chain employs TRBV7-8 and TRBJ1-1; 7 bases agree with TRBD1. Losses at the gene ends were 0 bases for V and 5 bases for J; bases not matched to a gene: 12. The CDR3 sequence is 17 residues long. Per germline, CDR1 SGHVS and CDR2 FQNEAQ. DNA of the CDR3: TGTGCCAGCAGCTTAGCGACAGGGTATATCGGGGTGACTGAAGCTTTCTTT. Translation: CASSLATGYIGVTEAFF. Filled out from reference TRBV7-8 and TRBJ1-1, the complete variable domain reads GAGVSQSPRYKVAKRGQDVALRCDPISGHVSLFWYQQALGQGPEFLTYFQNEAQLDKSGLPSDRFFAERPEGSVSTLKIQRTQQEDSAVYLCASSLATGYIGVTEAFFGQGTRLTVV.

This clone was seen repeatedly, ten times or more. The V gene is TRBV19, the J gene TRBJ2-5; TRBD2 matches 7 bases. J gave up 5 bases and V 7 bases, and 4 bases lay outside the gene matches. Germline lookup yields CDR1 LNHDA and CDR2 SQIVND (reference sequence). The CDR3 is 12 residues long. Here the CDR3 DNA reads TGTGCCAGTACGGGCGGGAGTGAGACCCAGTACTTC. Its protein product is CASTGGSETQYF.

This rearrangement joins TRBV14 to TRBJ1-5, with D perhaps matching TRBD1 (5 bases). The germline V and J ends were trimmed by 1 base and 5 bases, with 9 bases remaining between them. The CDR3 is made up of 14 amino acids. CDR1 SGHDN and CDR2 FVKESK come from the germline V gene. The CDR3 here is CASSQAGGDQPQHF. For the CDR3, the DNA is TGTGCCAGCAGCCAAGCGGGGGGTGATCAGCCCCAGCATTTT.

This clone was counted at least ten times. The J gene is TRBJ1-1, the V gene TRBV7-6; tentative D call: TRBD1 (6 bases). Germline CDR1 is SGHVS and CDR2 is FNYEAQ. CDR3 length: 13 residues. V shed 2 bases and J shed 8 bases, with 12 bases lying between them. This CDR3 reads CASSLQADREAFF. The DNA for the CDR3 is TGTGCCAGCAGCTTACAGGCCGACAGGGAAGCTTTCTTT.

In this sample, this clone turned up a few times. CDR3: CASSLDFPSTDTQYF. Here the CDR3 DNA reads TGTGCCAGCAGCTTAGATTTCCCGTCCACAGATACGCAGTATTTT. This chain uses TRBV11-2 with TRBJ2-3; D ambiguous. Trimming removed 0 bases at V and 2 bases at J, with 9 bases between. The CDR3 runs to 15 residues. Germline V gives CDR1 SGHAT, CDR2 FQNNGV. The entire variable domain, with the rest obtained from reference TRBV11-2 and TRBJ2-3, is as follows: EAGVAQSPRYKIIEKRQSVAFWCNPISGHATLYWYQQILGQGPKLLIQFQNNGVVDDSQLPKDRFSAERLKGVDSTLKIQPAKLEDSAVYLCASSLDFPSTDTQYFGPGTRLTVL.

This clone was seen ten or more times. V usage is TRBV7-9 and J usage is TRBJ2-2; a weak D match, TRBD2 (6 bases). V was pared by 2 bases and J by 3 bases, with 13 bases between. Germline CDR1 reads SEHNR; CDR2 reads FQNEAQ (reference sequence). The CDR3 extends over 16 amino acids. Here the CDR3 DNA reads TGTGCCAGCAGCTTAATCGGGGGAATAGACACCGGGGAGCTGTTTTTT. This translates into CASSLIGGIDTGELFF.

This clone has at least ten counts. This rearrangement joins TRBV19 to TRBJ2-1; 12 bases agree with TRBD2. Germline V gene sequence: CDR1 LNHDA, CDR2 SQIVND (reference sequence). The CDR3 runs to 15 residues. Trimming cost V 5 bases and J 3 bases; bases outside gene matches: 2. DNA of the CDR3: TGTGCCAGTAGTCGGACTAGCGGGGACTACAATGAGCAGTTCTTC. Translating gives CASSRTSGDYNEQFF.

This clone was counted many times. This sequence joins TRBV7-9 and TRBJ2-1; 11 bases align to TRBD2. CDR1 is SEHNR, CDR2 FQNEAQ, per germline (reference sequence). The CDR3 runs 16 residues. With V trimmed by 4 bases and J by 3 bases, 5 bases remained unmatched. This chain's CDR3 is CASSSASGRLYNEQFF. The CDR3 DNA reads TGTGCCAGCAGCTCCGCTAGCGGGAGGCTCTACAATGAGCAGTTCTTC.

This clone was seen many times. J is TRBJ1-4 and V is TRBV29-1; perhaps TRBD1 as D (5 bases). The V gene's germline CDR1 is SQVTM and CDR2 ANQGSEA. The CDR3 is 15 residues long. Deletions cut 1 base from V and 0 bases from J, with 9 bases between. The CDR3 DNA is TGCAGCGTTGAAGCAGTAGGGGCAACTAATGAAAAACTGTTTTTT. Amino acid sequence: CSVEAVGATNEKLFF.

There are many counts of this clone. V and J are TRBV5-4 and TRBJ2-3; a weak D match, TRBD1 (5 bases). The CDR3 covers 17 residues. V lost 0 bases, J lost 2 bases, and 16 bases lay in between. From germline, CDR1 is SGHNT and CDR2 YYREEE (reference sequence). CDR3 in DNA: TGTGCCAGCAGCTTGGGGTCAGGGCCGTACCCCACAGATACGCAGTATTTT. Its protein is CASSLGSGPYPTDTQYF.